This T cell receptor (beta chain) comes out of a study of blood T cells in healthy people across ages. Looking at the study overall: Per two T cells, template switching captured roughly one barcoded beta molecule.

Then a second PCR, running about 6 to 11 cycles, was carried out with a sample-barcoded 5' primer and a J-beta primer mix. TCRdb processed the 5' RACE reads anew with MiXCR; each CDR3 protein has one entry. The sample has 1.5 million to 2 million distinct CDR3 sequences, roughly 30% seen once. This clonotype appeared a few times. Its antigen is as yet unknown. With 5 bases removed from V and 4 bases from J, the gap between germline ends came to 18 bases. The germline V gene has CDR1 MNHEY and CDR2 SMNVEV (reference sequence). This CDR3 is built from 17 residues. Findings of the study overall: In these data, TCR beta diversity tracked strongly with naive T cell percentage. Comparison with aged donors showed that long-lived donors had more naive CD4+ cells and higher diversity.

The J gene is TRBJ1-6, the V gene TRBV27, with a possible D match to TRBD1 (5 bases). The receptor's source is a woman in her twenties or thirties in good health. Sequences were obtained from blood. Written as DNA, the CDR3 is TGTGCCAGCAGTCCAAACGGAGGGGTGGATTATAATTCACCCCTCCACTTT. This gives the protein CASSPNGGVDYNSPLHF.